This T cell receptor beta chain was profiled in a study of blood T cell repertoires in COVID-19 (dated by TCRdb to the early 2020s). As for the study more broadly: Collaborator samples came from the United States, Italy and Spain and covered acute and convalescent phases of COVID-19. The prospective study material was composed of cDNA or gDNA derived from T cells, B-cell-depleted T cells, or PBMCs. The dataset comprised deeply sampled blood TCRbeta repertoires from subjects exposed to, actively infected with, or recovered from COVID-19. A freely available public database, intended as a resource for researchers studying the immune response to SARS-CoV-2, is where the repertoires were released. The samples were drawn from the first 160 participants of the ongoing ImmuneRACE study and from 950 to 1,500 subjects provided by 6 global collaborators. Nearly every sample came with metadata listing a de-identified subject ID, COVID-19 status, age in years and sex. Where HLA class I and class II types were available, the types were taken from metadata supplied by the sample provider, not from assay-based typing.

The CDR3 measures 15 amino acids from cysteine to phenylalanine. Left in the record is the CDR3 DNA by itself, 45 bases read in frame from the first base. V is cut by 0 bases and J by 5 bases, and the space between the germline ends is 10 bases. In the germline V gene, CDR1 corresponds to MGHRA and CDR2 to YSYEKL. What the work shows at the level of the full study, not this receptor alone: The amount of clinical and demographic metadata varied by source and participant and was provided uncurated.

TCRbeta CDR3 regions were amplified from genomic DNA by means of the immunoSEQ Assay, a bias-controlled multiplex PCR. In the source study's methods: Nucleated cell counts per sample were estimated from amplification of reference gene primers within the assay. To quantify the absolute abundance of each unique TCRbeta CDR3 rearrangement, sequence reads were collapsed and filtered. For each sample, productive Simpson clonality was calculated as the square root of Simpson's diversity index over productive rearrangements. This immuneACCESS table, as held by TCRdb, lists in-frame sequences with V and J called but not all clones. Of the missing ones, under half trace to an unresolved V gene in checked studies; the others have no known cause. V and J calls and clone size are those listed in that table; D and trimming were worked out from the DNA. The sample profile shows approximately 210,000 clones; 84% of them were found once. The ten top clones hold less than 6.5% of the sample.

Each collaborating institution followed its own protocols to collect whole blood in K2EDTA tubes. For TCRbeta analysis, collaborators shipped samples as frozen whole blood, isolated PBMCs, or DNA extracted from either of those sample types. Of note for this clone: Its antigen has not been determined. Base quality data are lacking; no much larger clone is found one base away.

Source material: peripheral blood. The chain is assembled from TRBV4-1 and TRBJ1-4, with a tentative D gene TRBD1 over 5 matching bases. The receptor comes from a woman aged 70-85 years with active or convalescent COVID-19. DNA sequence: TGCGCCAGCAGCCAAGATGGGGCAGGGAATGAAAAACTGTTTTTT. The resulting protein is CASSQDGAGNEKLFF.